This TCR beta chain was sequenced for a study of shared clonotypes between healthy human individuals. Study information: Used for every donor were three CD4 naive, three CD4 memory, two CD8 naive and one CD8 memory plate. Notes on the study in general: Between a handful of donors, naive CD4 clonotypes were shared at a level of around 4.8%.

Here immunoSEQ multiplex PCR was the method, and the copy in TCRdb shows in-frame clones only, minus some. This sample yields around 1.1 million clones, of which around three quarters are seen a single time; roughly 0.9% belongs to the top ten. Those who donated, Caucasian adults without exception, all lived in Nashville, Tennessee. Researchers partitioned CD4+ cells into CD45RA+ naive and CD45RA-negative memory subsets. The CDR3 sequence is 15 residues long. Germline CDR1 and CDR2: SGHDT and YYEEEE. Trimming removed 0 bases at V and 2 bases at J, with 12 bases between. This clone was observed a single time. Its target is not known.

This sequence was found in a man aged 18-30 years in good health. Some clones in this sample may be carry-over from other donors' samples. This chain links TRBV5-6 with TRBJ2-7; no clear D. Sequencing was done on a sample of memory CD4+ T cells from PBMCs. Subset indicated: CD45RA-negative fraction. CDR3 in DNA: TGTGCCAGCAGCTTGGGTAGTGCCGGAACCTACGAGCAGTACTTC. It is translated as CASSLGSAGTYEQYF.